This TCR beta chain was captured by sequencing in a study of blood T cell repertoires in COVID-19. Study-level background: COVID-19 samples collected from the United States, Italy and Spain covered acute and convalescent phases. The cDNA or gDNA used as material had been derived from T cells, B-cell-depleted T cells, or PBMCs.

Original analysis: Estimates of nucleated cell counts were drawn from the amplification of reference gene primers. TCRdb keeps only in-frame clones here, not all; method: immunoSEQ multiplex PCR. For V, J and clone size, that table is used; D and trimming come from the DNA. The sample consists of 210,000 or so clones, 70% to 85% of them appearing once. The sequencing input was PBMCs or T cells enriched from blood (not recorded which). This clonotype was sampled from a man aged 55 to 70 who had recovered from COVID-19.

CDR3 sequence: CASSQVSLRIRDTRTEAFF. CDR3 nucleotides: TGTGCCAGCAGCCAAGTCAGTCTCCGGATCCGGGACACCAGAACGGAAGCTTTCTTT. The V and J genes are TRBV4-2 and TRBJ1-1; D is possibly TRBD1 (6 bases). CDR1 is LGHNA and CDR2 is YNFKEQ in the germline V gene. V dropped 1 base and J dropped 8 bases, with 29 bases sitting between them. The CDR3 length is 19 residues.